This T cell receptor beta chain was captured in a study of glioma-infiltrating T cells. The iRepertoire nested amplicon-rescue multiplex PCR amplified TCR alpha and beta CDR3s from RNA. TCRdb recomputed calls from the multiplex PCR reads with MiXCR, one row per CDR3 protein. The top ten hold over 12% of the sample, which has some 110,000 distinct CDR3 sequences, around 23% seen once. From germline, CDR1 is DFQATT and CDR2 SNEGSKA (reference sequence). The CDR3 is made up of 12 amino acids. Trimming removed 2 bases at V and 4 bases at J, with 8 bases between. This clonotype was seen many times. The sample comprised glioma tissue, nonneoplastic brain tissue, or PBMCs (not recorded which). The chain couples TRBV20-1 to TRBJ1-2; TRBD1 is a possible D gene (5 bases). The clonotype comes from a human donor with low-grade glioma or glioblastoma, undergoing nonglioma brain surgery, or in good health (not recorded which). DNA for the CDR3: TGCAGTGCTAGACGGGGGGGCTATGGCTACACCTTC. Protein sequence: CSARRGGYGYTF.